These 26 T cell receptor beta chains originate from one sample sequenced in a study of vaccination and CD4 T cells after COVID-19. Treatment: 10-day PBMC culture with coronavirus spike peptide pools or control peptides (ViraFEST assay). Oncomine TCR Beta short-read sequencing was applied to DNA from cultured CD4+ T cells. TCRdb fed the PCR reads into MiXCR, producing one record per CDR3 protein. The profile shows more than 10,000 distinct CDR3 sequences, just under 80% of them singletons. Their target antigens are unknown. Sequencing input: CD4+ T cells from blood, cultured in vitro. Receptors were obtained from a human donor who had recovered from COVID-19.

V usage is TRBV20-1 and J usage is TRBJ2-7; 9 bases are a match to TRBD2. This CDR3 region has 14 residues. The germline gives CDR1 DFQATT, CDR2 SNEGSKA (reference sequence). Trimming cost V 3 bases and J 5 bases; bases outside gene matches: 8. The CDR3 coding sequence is TGCAGTGCTAGGTATAGCGGGAGAATTGACGAGCAGTACTTC. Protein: CSARYSGRIDEQYF.

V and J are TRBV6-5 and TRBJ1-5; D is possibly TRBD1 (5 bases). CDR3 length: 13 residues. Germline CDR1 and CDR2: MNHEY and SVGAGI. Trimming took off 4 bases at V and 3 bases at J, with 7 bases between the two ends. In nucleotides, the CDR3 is TGTGCCAGCAGTTTAGGGACCAATCAGCCCCAGCATTTT. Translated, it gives CASSLGTNQPQHF.

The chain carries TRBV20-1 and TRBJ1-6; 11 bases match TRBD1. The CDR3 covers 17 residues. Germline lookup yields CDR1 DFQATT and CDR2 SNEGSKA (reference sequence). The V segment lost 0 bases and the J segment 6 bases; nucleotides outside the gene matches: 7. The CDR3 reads CSARDRWTGGRNSPLHF. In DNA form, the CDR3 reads TGCAGTGCTAGAGATAGGTGGACAGGGGGCCGTAATTCACCCCTCCACTTT.

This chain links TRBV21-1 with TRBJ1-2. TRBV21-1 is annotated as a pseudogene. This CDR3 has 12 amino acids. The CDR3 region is CASSNGCYGYTF. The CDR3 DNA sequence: TGTGCCAGCAGCAACGGGTGCTACGGCTACACCTTC.

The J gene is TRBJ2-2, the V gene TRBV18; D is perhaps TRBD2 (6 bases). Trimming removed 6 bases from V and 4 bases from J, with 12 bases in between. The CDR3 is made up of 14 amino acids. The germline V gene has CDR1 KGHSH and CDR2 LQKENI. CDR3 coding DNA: TGTGCCAGCTCCCGGAGGGAATCCACCGGGGAGCTGTTTTTT. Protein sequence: CASSRRESTGELFF.

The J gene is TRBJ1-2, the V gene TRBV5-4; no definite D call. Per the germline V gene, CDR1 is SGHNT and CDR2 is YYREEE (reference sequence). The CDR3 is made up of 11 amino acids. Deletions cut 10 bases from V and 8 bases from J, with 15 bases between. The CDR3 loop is CAPPRVGGYTF. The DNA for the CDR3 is TGTGCCCCCCCAAGGGTCGGAGGCTACACCTTC.

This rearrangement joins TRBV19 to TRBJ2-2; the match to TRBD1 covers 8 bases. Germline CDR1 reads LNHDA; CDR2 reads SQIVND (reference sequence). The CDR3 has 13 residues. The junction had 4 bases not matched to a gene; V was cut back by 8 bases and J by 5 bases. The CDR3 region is CASGGQGTGELFF. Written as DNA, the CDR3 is TGTGCCAGTGGAGGACAGGGAACCGGGGAGCTGTTTTTT.

DNA of the CDR3: TGTGCCAGCAGCTACCGACAGGGTAGGGGAGAAGCTTTCTTT. Translation gives CASSYRQGRGEAFF. The V call is TRBV7-8, the J call TRBJ1-1, with 7 bases that match TRBD1. Germline V CDR1 and CDR2: SGHVS, FQNEAQ. V shed 4 bases and J 8 bases; nucleotides not matched to a gene: 10. The CDR3 sequence is 14 residues long.

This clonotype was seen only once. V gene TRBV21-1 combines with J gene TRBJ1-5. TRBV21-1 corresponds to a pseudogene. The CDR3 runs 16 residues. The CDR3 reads CASSSSGCRSGQPQHF. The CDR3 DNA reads TGTGCCAGCAGCAGCTCGGGCTGTAGGAGTGGGCAGCCCCAGCATTTT.

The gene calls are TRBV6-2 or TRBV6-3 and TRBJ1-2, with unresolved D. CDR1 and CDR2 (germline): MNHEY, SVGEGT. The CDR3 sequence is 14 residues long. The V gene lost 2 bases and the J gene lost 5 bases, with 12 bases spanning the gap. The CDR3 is CASSYGRRQYGYTF. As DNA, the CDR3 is TGTGCCAGCAGTTACGGCAGGCGTCAATATGGCTACACCTTC.

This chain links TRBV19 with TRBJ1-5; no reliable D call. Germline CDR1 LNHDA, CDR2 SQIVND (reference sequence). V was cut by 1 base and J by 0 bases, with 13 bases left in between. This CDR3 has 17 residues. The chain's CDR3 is CASSIVGGRGSNQPQHF. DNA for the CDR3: TGTGCCAGTAGTATAGTGGGAGGGAGAGGTAGCAATCAGCCCCAGCATTTT.

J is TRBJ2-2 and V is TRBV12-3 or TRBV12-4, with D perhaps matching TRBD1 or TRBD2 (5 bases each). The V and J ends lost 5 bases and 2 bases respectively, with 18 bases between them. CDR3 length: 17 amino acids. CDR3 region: CASSSHPGTTNTGELFF. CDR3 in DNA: TGTGCCAGCAGTAGTCACCCAGGGACCACTAACACCGGGGAGCTGTTTTTT.

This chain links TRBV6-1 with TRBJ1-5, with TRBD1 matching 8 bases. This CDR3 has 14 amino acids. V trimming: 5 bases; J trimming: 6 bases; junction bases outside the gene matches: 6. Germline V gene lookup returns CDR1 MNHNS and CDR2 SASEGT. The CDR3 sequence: CASSSTGGAQPQHF. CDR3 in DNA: TGTGCCAGCAGTAGCACAGGGGGTGCTCAGCCCCAGCATTTT.

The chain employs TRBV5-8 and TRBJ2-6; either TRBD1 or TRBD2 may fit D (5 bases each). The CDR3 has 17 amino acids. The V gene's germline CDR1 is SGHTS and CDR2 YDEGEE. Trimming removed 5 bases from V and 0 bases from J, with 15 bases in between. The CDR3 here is CASSTGTLGSGANVLTF. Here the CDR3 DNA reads TGTGCCAGCAGTACCGGGACCTTGGGCTCTGGGGCCAACGTCCTGACTTTC. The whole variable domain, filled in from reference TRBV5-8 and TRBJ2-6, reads EAGVTQSPTHLIKTRGQQATLRCSPISGHTSVYWYQQALGLGLQFLLWYDEGEERNRGNFPPRFSGRQFPNYSSELNVNALELEDSALYLCASSTGTLGSGANVLTFGAGSRLTVL.

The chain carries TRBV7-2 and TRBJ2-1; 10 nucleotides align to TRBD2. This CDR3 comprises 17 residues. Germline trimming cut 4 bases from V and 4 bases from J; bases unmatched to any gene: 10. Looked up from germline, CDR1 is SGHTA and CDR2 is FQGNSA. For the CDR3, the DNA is TGTGCCAGCAGCTCCCTCCTAGCGGGAGTGTCGTACAATGAGCAGTTCTTC. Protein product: CASSSLLAGVSYNEQFF.

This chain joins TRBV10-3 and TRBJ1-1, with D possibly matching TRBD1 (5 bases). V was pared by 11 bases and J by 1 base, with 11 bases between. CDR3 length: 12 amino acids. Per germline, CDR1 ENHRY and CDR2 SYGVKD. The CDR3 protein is CASRAGNTEAFF. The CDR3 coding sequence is TGTGCCTCCAGGGCCGGGAACACTGAAGCTTTCTTT.

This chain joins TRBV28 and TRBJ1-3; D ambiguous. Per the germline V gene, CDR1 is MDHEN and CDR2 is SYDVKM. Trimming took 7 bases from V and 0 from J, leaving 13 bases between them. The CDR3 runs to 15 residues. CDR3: CASIPHGNSGNTIYF. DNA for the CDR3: TGTGCCAGCATCCCCCACGGGAACTCTGGAAACACCATATATTTT.

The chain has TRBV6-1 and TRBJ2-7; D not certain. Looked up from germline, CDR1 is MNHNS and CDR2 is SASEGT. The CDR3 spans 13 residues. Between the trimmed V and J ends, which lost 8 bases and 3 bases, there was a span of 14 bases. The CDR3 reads CASSKGDGYEQYF. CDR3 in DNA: TGTGCCAGCTCAAAAGGAGACGGCTACGAGCAGTACTTC.

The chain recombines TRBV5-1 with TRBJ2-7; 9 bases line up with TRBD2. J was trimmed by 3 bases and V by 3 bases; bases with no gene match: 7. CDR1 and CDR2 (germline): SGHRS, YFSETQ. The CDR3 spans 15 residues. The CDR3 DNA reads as TGCGCCAGCAGCTCGGCGGGAGGGCCTATCTACGAGCAGTACTTC. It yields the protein CASSSAGGPIYEQYF.

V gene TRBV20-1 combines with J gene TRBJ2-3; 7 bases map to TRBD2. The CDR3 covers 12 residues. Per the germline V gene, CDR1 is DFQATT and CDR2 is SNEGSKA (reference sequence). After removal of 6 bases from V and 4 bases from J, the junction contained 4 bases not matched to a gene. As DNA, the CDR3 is TGCAGTGCAGGGAGGGGTGCAGATACGCAGTATTTT. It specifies CSAGRGADTQYF.

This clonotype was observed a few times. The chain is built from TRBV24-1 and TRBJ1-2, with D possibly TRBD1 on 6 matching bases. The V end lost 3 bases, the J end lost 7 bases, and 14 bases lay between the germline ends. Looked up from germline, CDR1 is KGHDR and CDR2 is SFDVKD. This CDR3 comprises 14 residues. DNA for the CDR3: TGTGCCACCAGTGATAACAGGGCATACAGTGGCTACACCTTC. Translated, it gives CATSDNRAYSGYTF.

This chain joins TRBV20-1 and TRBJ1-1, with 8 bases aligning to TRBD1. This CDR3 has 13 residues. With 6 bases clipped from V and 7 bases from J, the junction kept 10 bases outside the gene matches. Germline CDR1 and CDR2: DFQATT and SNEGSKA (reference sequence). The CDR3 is CSAPGQALREAFF. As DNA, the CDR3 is TGCAGTGCCCCGGGACAGGCCCTCCGTGAAGCTTTCTTT.

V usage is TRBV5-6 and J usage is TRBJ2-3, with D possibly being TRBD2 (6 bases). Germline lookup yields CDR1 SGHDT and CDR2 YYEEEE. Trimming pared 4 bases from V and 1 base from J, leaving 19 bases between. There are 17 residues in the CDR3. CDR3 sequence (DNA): TGTGCCAGCAGCCCACGGTTTGGGGAGGAGGGCACAGATACGCAGTATTTT. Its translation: CASSPRFGEEGTDTQYF.

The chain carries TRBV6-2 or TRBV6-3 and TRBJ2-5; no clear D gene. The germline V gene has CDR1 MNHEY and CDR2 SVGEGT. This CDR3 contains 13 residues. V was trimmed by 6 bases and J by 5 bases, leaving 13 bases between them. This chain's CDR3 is CASSPPLSETQYF. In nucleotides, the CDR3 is TGTGCCAGCAGCCCTCCCCTGTCCGAGACCCAGTACTTC.

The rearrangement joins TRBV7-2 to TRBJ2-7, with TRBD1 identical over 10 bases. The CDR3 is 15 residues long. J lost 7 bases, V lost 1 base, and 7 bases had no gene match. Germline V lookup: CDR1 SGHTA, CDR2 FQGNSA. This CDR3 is CASSLVRTGGGEQYF. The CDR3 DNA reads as TGTGCCAGCAGCTTAGTCCGGACAGGGGGAGGAGAGCAGTACTTC. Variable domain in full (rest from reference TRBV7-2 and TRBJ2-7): GAGVSQSPSNKVTEKGKDVELRCDPISGHTALYWYRQSLGQGLEFLIYFQGNSAPDKSGLPSDRFSAERTGGSVSTLTIQRTQQEDSAVYLCASSLVRTGGGEQYFGPGTRLTVT.

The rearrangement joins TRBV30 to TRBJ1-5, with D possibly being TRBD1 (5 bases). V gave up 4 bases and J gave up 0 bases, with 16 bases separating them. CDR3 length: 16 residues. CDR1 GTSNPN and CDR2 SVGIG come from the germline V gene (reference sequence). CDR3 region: CAWKEQDIYSNQPQHF. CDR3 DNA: TGTGCCTGGAAGGAACAGGACATCTATAGCAATCAGCCCCAGCATTTT.